What follows are 27 T cell receptor beta chains derived from one specimen sequenced in a study of blood T cell repertoires in COVID-19. Measured with immunoSEQ multiplex PCR; TCRdb has only the in-frame clones, and not every one. The sample records about 170,000 clones, roughly 80% being singletons. Source material: peripheral blood. These receptors came from a woman older than 75 with COVID-19, enrolled during active disease.

This clone was found a few times. This sequence joins TRBV11-2 and TRBJ1-4; no firm D call. The CDR3 covers 15 residues. Germline CDR1 is SGHAT and CDR2 is FQNNGV. V was pared by 1 base and J by 5 bases, with 11 bases between. The CDR3 region has the DNA TGTGCCAGCAGCTTAGGGGCCAGGAGGAATGAAAAACTGTTTTTT. It translates to CASSLGARRNEKLFF.

J is TRBJ1-5 and V is TRBV24-1; 8 bases match TRBD1. The germline gives CDR1 KGHDR, CDR2 SFDVKD. V dropped 9 bases and J dropped 6; count of bases not matched to a gene: 6. This CDR3 spans 13 amino acids. The CDR3 DNA follows: TGTGCCACCGCTGACAGGGGATTTCAGCCCCAGCATTTT. It encodes CATADRGFQPQHF.

This rearrangement joins TRBV6-2 or TRBV6-3 to TRBJ1-2; TRBD1 aligns across 10 bases. Trimming removed 6 bases from V and 4 bases from J; junction bases left unmatched: 14. The CDR3 is 17 residues long. Germline V CDR1 and CDR2: MNHEY, SVGEGT. This CDR3 is CASSPGTGDSWGYGYTF. In DNA form, the CDR3 reads TGTGCCAGCAGCCCCGGGACAGGGGATTCTTGGGGCTATGGCTACACCTTC.

The chain has TRBV13 and TRBJ1-6; D uncertain. From germline, CDR1 is PRHDT and CDR2 FYEKMQ (reference sequence). This CDR3 region has 15 residues. Trimming cost V 5 bases and J 10 bases, with 18 bases left between them. As DNA, the CDR3 is TGTGCCAGCAGCGGAAGTGGGAGAGGAGGGTCACCCCTCCACTTT. Protein sequence: CASSGSGRGGSPLHF.

The chain links TRBV29-1 to TRBJ1-1, with D hard to call. V lost 4 bases, J lost 1 base, and 10 bases lay in between. The germline V gene encodes CDR1 SQVTM and CDR2 ANQGSEA. This CDR3 spans 13 amino acids. CDR3 nucleotides: TGCAGCGTTGCTGGCAGGTCGAACACTGAAGCTTTCTTT. Protein: CSVAGRSNTEAFF.

Remarks on this clone: Distinct nucleotide sequences in the sample also encode this CDR3. The chain carries TRBV6-1 and TRBJ1-1, with TRBD1 as a possible D gene (5 bases). V gave up 0 bases and J gave up 5 bases, with 19 bases separating them. This CDR3 spans 17 amino acids. Germline CDR1 is MNHNS and CDR2 is SASEGT. CDR3 coding DNA: TGTGCCAGCAGTGAAGCACCCGGATTAGGGGTTGAGACTGAAGCTTTCTTT. Translation: CASSEAPGLGVETEAFF.

This clone was seen at least ten times. J is TRBJ2-7 and V is TRBV18; tentatively, D is TRBD2 (6 bases). Germline CDR1 is KGHSH and CDR2 is LQKENI. V shed 1 base and J shed 8 bases, with 15 bases lying between them. This CDR3 is 14 amino acids long. The CDR3 nucleotides read TGTGCCAGCTCACCACAATTCGGGAGATCCCAGCAGTACTTC. Protein: CASSPQFGRSQQYF.

This clone was recorded a few times. The chain is built from TRBV6-6 and TRBJ1-3; D is unresolved. V was cut by 4 bases and J by 2 bases, with 9 bases left in between. CDR1 is MNHNY and CDR2 is SVGAGI in the germline V gene (reference sequence). The CDR3 is 14 residues long. The CDR3 region has the DNA TGTGCCAGCAGTTCCGGGTACACTGGAAACACCATATATTTT. Translating gives CASSSGYTGNTIYF.

The genes are TRBV7-2 and TRBJ1-2; D remains ambiguous. Germline V lookup: CDR1 SGHTA, CDR2 FQGNSA. The CDR3 loop spans 12 amino acids. Trimming removed 1 base from V and 7 bases from J, with 7 bases in between. The CDR3 is CASSLDGVGYTF. In DNA, the CDR3 is TGTGCCAGCAGCTTAGACGGGGTTGGCTACACCTTC.

This chain connects TRBV5-1 to TRBJ2-5; TRBD2 matches at 8 bases. V lost 4 bases and J lost 2; bases outside the gene matches: 13. The V gene's germline CDR1 is SGHRS and CDR2 YFSETQ. The CDR3 consists of 17 residues. DNA of the CDR3: TGCGCCAGCAGCCCCGATGGCGCCAGCGGGGGACAAGAGACCCAGTACTTC. This translates into CASSPDGASGGQETQYF.

This chain uses TRBV5-3 with TRBJ1-5; TRBD1 matches at 9 bases. TRBV5-3 has ORF status, its function being uncertain. With V trimmed by 0 bases and J by 0 bases, 22 bases remained unmatched. The CDR3 extends over 23 amino acids. CDR3 region: CARSLVTLAPGTGTIYSNQPQHF. Written as DNA, the CDR3 is TGTGCCAGAAGCTTGGTGACTCTCGCCCCCGGGACAGGGACGATCTATAGCAATCAGCCCCAGCATTTT.

The chain couples TRBV27 to TRBJ2-7, with D perhaps TRBD1 (6 bases). Trimming cost V 6 bases and J 3 bases, with 6 bases left between them. The CDR3 consists of 11 residues. Germline V gene lookup returns CDR1 MNHEY and CDR2 SMNVEV (reference sequence). CDR3 DNA: TGTGCCAGCAGGGACAGCTACGAGCAGTACTTC. As protein: CASRDSYEQYF.

V and J are TRBV28 and TRBJ1-5; D may be TRBD1 (5 bases). This CDR3 comprises 15 residues. Trimming stripped 7 bases from V and 7 bases from J, with 20 bases between. Germline CDR1 MDHEN, CDR2 SYDVKM. The CDR3 protein is CASTLRRGGGQPQHF. CDR3 coding DNA: TGTGCCAGCACCCTTCGGAGGGGAGGAGGCCAGCCCCAGCATTTT.

This rearrangement joins TRBV18 to TRBJ2-7; D perhaps matches TRBD1 (6 bases). V was cut by 2 bases and J by 2 bases, with 13 bases left in between. CDR1 is KGHSH, CDR2 LQKENI, per germline. CDR3 length: 15 residues. The CDR3 loop reads CASSPGAGETYEQYF. CDR3 nucleotide sequence: TGTGCCAGCTCACCAGGGGCAGGGGAAACCTACGAGCAGTACTTC.

This chain connects TRBV6-5 to TRBJ1-5, with 9 bases identical to TRBD1. The ends lost 6 bases at V and 7 bases at J; junction bases unmatched: 7. CDR3 length: 14 amino acids. The germline V gene has CDR1 MNHEY and CDR2 SVGAGI. DNA for the CDR3: TGTGCCAGCAGGCCCGGGACAGGGAGGCAGCCCCAGCATTTT. This translates into CASRPGTGRQPQHF.

The chain joins TRBV5-1 to TRBJ2-7, with 8 nucleotides matching TRBD1. The junction had 10 bases not matched to a gene; V was cut back by 7 bases and J by 4 bases. Germline V CDR1 and CDR2: SGHRS, YFSETQ. There are 14 residues in the CDR3. The CDR3 spells CASGSSQGEYEQYF. The CDR3 nucleotides are TGCGCCAGCGGCAGTTCACAGGGGGAGTACGAGCAGTACTTC. Looking up the rest from reference TRBV5-1 and TRBJ2-7 gives the full variable domain: KAGVTQTPRYLIKTRGQQVTLSCSPISGHRSVSWYQQTPGQGLQFLFEYFSETQRNKGNFPGRFSGRQFSNSRSEMNVSTLELGDSALYLCASGSSQGEYEQYFGPGTRLTVT.

The chain has TRBV12-3 or TRBV12-4 and TRBJ2-2; no reliable D call. This CDR3 is built from 13 residues. V was clipped by 3 bases and J by 5 bases, with 7 bases between them. CDR3 nucleotides: TGTGCCAGCAGTTTGTTGGCTACCGGGGAGCTGTTTTTT. The encoded protein is CASSLLATGELFF.

There are a few counts of this clone. The genes are TRBV2 and TRBJ2-7; 16 bases line up with TRBD2. Germline V CDR1 and CDR2: SNHLY, FYNNEI. CDR3 length: 16 residues. V was pared by 7 bases and J by 2 bases, with 5 bases of the junction left unmatched. The CDR3 sequence: CASKGLAGGLPYEQYF. The CDR3 nucleotides read TGTGCCAGCAAGGGACTAGCGGGAGGGCTCCCCTACGAGCAGTACTTC.

V and J are TRBV5-1 and TRBJ1-2, with TRBD1 identical over 8 bases. Germline V gene lookup returns CDR1 SGHRS and CDR2 YFSETQ. The CDR3 contains 14 residues. J gave up 6 bases and V 4 bases, and 8 bases lay outside the gene matches. The CDR3 DNA is TGCGCCAGCAGCAGGGGACAGGTCAGGGATGGCTACACCTTC. Protein: CASSRGQVRDGYTF.

The chain carries TRBV10-3 and TRBJ2-2, with 7 bases lining up with TRBD2. This CDR3 has 16 residues. Germline V lookup: CDR1 ENHRY, CDR2 SYGVKD. Germline trimming cut 0 bases from V and 2 bases from J; bases unmatched to any gene: 3. CDR3 loop: CAISESGGTNTGELFF. CDR3 sequence (DNA): TGTGCCATCAGTGAGTCGGGAGGGACTAACACCGGGGAGCTGTTTTTT.

The rearrangement uses TRBV19 and TRBJ1-2, with TRBD1 matching 10 bases. The CDR3 is 13 amino acids. Germline assignment: CDR1 LNHDA and CDR2 SQIVND (reference sequence). V was clipped by 8 bases and J by 4 bases; unmatched bases: 4. As DNA, the CDR3 is TGTGCCAGTGCGCGGACAGGGGGCTATGGCTACACCTTC. This translates into CASARTGGYGYTF.

The V call is TRBV11-2, the J call TRBJ2-5; 7 bases are a match to TRBD2. The CDR3 covers 13 residues. In germline, CDR1 is SGHAT, CDR2 FQNNGV. V gave up 7 bases and J gave up 2 bases; unmatched junction bases: 4. DNA for the CDR3: TGTGCCAGCACCCAGGGACTACAAGAGACCCAGTACTTC. Translating gives CASTQGLQETQYF. The full variable domain, rest sourced from reference TRBV11-2 and TRBJ2-5, is EAGVAQSPRYKIIEKRQSVAFWCNPISGHATLYWYQQILGQGPKLLIQFQNNGVVDDSQLPKDRFSAERLKGVDSTLKIQPAKLEDSAVYLCASTQGLQETQYFGPGTRLLVL.

The chain employs TRBV3-1 (or the pseudogene TRBV3-2) and TRBJ2-5, with a tentative D call TRBD2 (6 bases). Germline V gene sequence: CDR1 LGHDT, CDR2 YNNKEL (reference sequence). The CDR3 is 12 amino acids. V lost 8 bases and J lost 5, with 12 bases in between. CDR3 coding DNA: TGTGCCAGCGCCACGGACTATGAGACCCAGTACTTC. This translates into CASATDYETQYF.

This CDR3 is CASSLTQGTAQYGYTF. Written as DNA, the CDR3 is TGTGCCAGCAGCTTGACGCAGGGGACAGCCCAATATGGCTACACCTTC. The chain has TRBV5-5 and TRBJ1-2, with 7 bases fitting TRBD1. CDR1 and CDR2 from the germline V gene are SGHKS and YYEKEE (reference sequence). This CDR3 has 16 residues. With 1 base clipped from V and 5 bases from J, the junction kept 11 bases outside the gene matches.

The chain uses TRBV19 and TRBJ1-2, with a weak D call TRBD1 (5 bases). The V end lost 3 bases, the J end lost 0 bases, and 14 bases lay between the germline ends. The CDR3 is 16 residues long. CDR1 and CDR2 from the germline V gene are LNHDA and SQIVND (reference sequence). The CDR3 protein is CASSISRGRANYGYTF. The CDR3 DNA reads as TGTGCCAGTAGTATCAGTAGGGGCAGAGCTAACTATGGCTACACCTTC.

This chain links TRBV19 with TRBJ2-7; TRBD1 matches 8 bases. The CDR3 consists of 13 residues. Germline loops: CDR1 LNHDA, CDR2 SQIVND (reference sequence). V lost 6 bases, J lost 6 bases, and 7 bases stayed unmatched. The CDR3 region is CASSPADRGEQYF. CDR3 DNA: TGTGCCAGTAGCCCCGCCGACAGGGGCGAGCAGTACTTC.

CDR3 bases: TGTGCCATCAAGGAGGGAGAAAACTATGGCTACACCTTC. Translating it yields CAIKEGENYGYTF. The chain is built from TRBV10-3 and TRBJ1-2; D unclear. V dropped 7 bases and J dropped 2 bases, with 11 bases sitting between them. CDR1 and CDR2 from the germline V gene are ENHRY and SYGVKD. This CDR3 has 13 residues.